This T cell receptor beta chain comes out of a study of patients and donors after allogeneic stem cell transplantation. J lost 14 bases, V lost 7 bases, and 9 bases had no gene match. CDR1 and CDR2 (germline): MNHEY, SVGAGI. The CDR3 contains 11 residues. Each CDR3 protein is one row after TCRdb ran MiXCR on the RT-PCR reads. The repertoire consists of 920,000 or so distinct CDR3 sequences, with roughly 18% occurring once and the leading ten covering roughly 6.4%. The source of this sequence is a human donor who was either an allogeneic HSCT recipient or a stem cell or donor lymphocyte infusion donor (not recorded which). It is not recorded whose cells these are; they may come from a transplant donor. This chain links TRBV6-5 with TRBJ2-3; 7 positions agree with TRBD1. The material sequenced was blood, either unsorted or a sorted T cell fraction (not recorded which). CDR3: CASNRQGELYF. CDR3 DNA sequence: TGTGCCAGCAACCGACAGGGCGAGTTGTATTTT.